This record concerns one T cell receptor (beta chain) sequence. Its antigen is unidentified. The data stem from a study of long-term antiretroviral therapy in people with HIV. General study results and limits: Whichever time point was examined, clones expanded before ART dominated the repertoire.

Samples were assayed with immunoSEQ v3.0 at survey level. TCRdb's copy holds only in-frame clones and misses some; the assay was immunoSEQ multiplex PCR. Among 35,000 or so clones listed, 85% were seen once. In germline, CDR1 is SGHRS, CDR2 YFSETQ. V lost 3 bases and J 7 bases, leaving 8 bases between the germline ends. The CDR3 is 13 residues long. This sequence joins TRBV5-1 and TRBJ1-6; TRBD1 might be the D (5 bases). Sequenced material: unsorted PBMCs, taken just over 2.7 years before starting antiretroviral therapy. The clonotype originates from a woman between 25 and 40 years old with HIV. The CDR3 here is CASSWGVNSPLHF. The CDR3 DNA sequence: TGCGCCAGCAGCTGGGGGGTCAATTCACCCCTCCACTTT.